These T cell receptor beta chains were read from a single sample in a study of control samples from healthy donors and cancer patients. Measured with immunoSEQ multiplex PCR; TCRdb has only the in-frame clones, and not every one. The data hold 170,000 or so clones, with 90% observed a single time. The material sequenced was blood. The receptors shown here come from a woman aged 45 to 65 in good health. Each CDR3 is given with its conserved first and last residue. The order of the fields is J gene, clone size, CDR3 length, D gene, V gene, CDR3 protein, CDR3 DNA. A D gene is named only where the DNA matches it firmly. Some rows have no size entry. The others give once, few or many, or a class for an expanded clone.

j_gene: TRBJ2-3
abundance: -
len: 15
d_gene: TRBD2
v_gene: TRBV15
CDR3aa: CASKGLAGGRDTQYF
CDR3nt: TGTGCCTCGAAAGGACTAGCGGGGGGTCGGGATACGCAGTATTTT

j_gene: TRBJ2-1
abundance: -
len: 17
d_gene: TRBD2
v_gene: TRBV9
CDR3aa: CASSGFPTSGRIYEQFF
CDR3nt: TGTGCCAGCAGCGGCTTTCCCACTAGCGGGAGGATCTATGAGCAGTTCTTC

j_gene: TRBJ2-1
abundance: -
len: 14
d_gene: -
v_gene: TRBV5-1
CDR3aa: CASSLAGSYNEQFF
CDR3nt: TGCGCCAGCAGCTTGGCCGGGTCCTACAATGAGCAGTTCTTC

j_gene: TRBJ1-2
abundance: -
len: 14
d_gene: -
v_gene: TRBV27
CDR3aa: CASTPRGGSYGYTF
CDR3nt: TGTGCCAGCACTCCCCGTGGGGGGAGCTATGGCTACACCTTC

j_gene: TRBJ1-3
abundance: -
len: 16
d_gene: TRBD1
v_gene: TRBV2
CDR3aa: CASSPDRTISGNTIYF
CDR3nt: TGTGCCAGCAGCCCGGACAGGACCATCTCTGGAAACACCATATATTTT

j_gene: TRBJ1-4
abundance: -
len: 17
d_gene: TRBD1
v_gene: TRBV28
CDR3aa: CASSLEGPDRVDEKLFF
CDR3nt: TGTGCCAGCAGTTTGGAGGGACCTGACAGGGTCGATGAAAAACTGTTTTTT

j_gene: TRBJ1-1
abundance: -
len: 14
d_gene: -
v_gene: TRBV5-1
CDR3aa: CASSLAVYSPKAFF
CDR3nt: TGCGCCAGCAGCTTGGCGGTCTACAGTCCTAAAGCTTTCTTT

j_gene: TRBJ1-1
abundance: -
len: 14
d_gene: -
v_gene: TRBV27
CDR3aa: CASSLRASNTEAFF
CDR3nt: TGTGCCAGCAGTTTAAGGGCCAGCAACACTGAAGCTTTCTTT

j_gene: TRBJ1-1
abundance: -
len: 17
d_gene: -
v_gene: TRBV7-8
CDR3aa: CASSPPSVRGWDTEAFF
CDR3nt: TGTGCCAGCAGCCCCCCTTCGGTGCGGGGGTGGGACACTGAAGCTTTCTTT

j_gene: TRBJ2-5
abundance: -
len: 13
d_gene: -
v_gene: TRBV20-1
CDR3aa: CSASRTAQETQYF
CDR3nt: TGCAGTGCTAGTAGGACAGCCCAAGAGACCCAGTACTTC

j_gene: TRBJ2-7
abundance: once
len: 13
d_gene: TRBD2
v_gene: TRBV24-1
CDR3aa: CATSAAGGYEQYF
CDR3nt: TGTGCCACCAGTGCGGCGGGAGGATACGAGCAGTACTTC

j_gene: TRBJ2-1
abundance: -
len: 13
d_gene: -
v_gene: TRBV12-3/TRBV12-4
CDR3aa: CASSRAGLNEQFF
CDR3nt: TGTGCCAGCAGTCGTGCGGGTCTGAATGAGCAGTTCTTC

j_gene: TRBJ2-1
abundance: -
len: 16
d_gene: -
v_gene: TRBV14
CDR3aa: CASSQYGGSSYNEQFF
CDR3nt: TGTGCCAGCAGCCAATATGGAGGGAGCTCCTACAATGAGCAGTTCTTC

j_gene: TRBJ1-6
abundance: -
len: 15
d_gene: -
v_gene: TRBV11-2
CDR3aa: CASSLGGLHNSPLHF
CDR3nt: TGTGCCAGCAGCTTGGGCGGCCTCCATAATTCACCCCTCCACTTT

j_gene: TRBJ1-5
abundance: -
len: 14
d_gene: -
v_gene: TRBV18
CDR3aa: CASSPGGQGSPQHF
CDR3nt: TGTGCCAGCTCACCAGGGGGGCAGGGCTCACCCCAGCATTTT

j_gene: TRBJ2-1
abundance: once
len: 14
d_gene: -
v_gene: TRBV6-5
CDR3aa: CASSPRTVYNEQFF
CDR3nt: TGTGCCAGCAGTCCCAGGACTGTCTACAATGAGCAGTTCTTC

j_gene: TRBJ1-5
abundance: -
len: 14
d_gene: TRBD1
v_gene: TRBV6-2/TRBV6-3
CDR3aa: CASSRTGSNQPQHF
CDR3nt: TGTGCCAGCAGTCGGACAGGGAGCAATCAGCCCCAGCATTTT

j_gene: TRBJ2-5
abundance: -
len: 16
d_gene: TRBD2
v_gene: TRBV28
CDR3aa: CASSLVLAGGWETQYF
CDR3nt: TGTGCCAGCAGTTTGGTACTAGCGGGAGGCTGGGAGACCCAGTACTTC

j_gene: TRBJ2-1
abundance: -
len: 14
d_gene: -
v_gene: TRBV7-3
CDR3aa: CASSDPVLSNEQFF
CDR3nt: TGTGCCAGCAGCGATCCGGTCCTCTCCAATGAGCAGTTCTTC

j_gene: TRBJ2-1
abundance: once
len: 17
d_gene: -
v_gene: TRBV9
CDR3aa: CASSLSHSGTSYNEQFF
CDR3nt: TGTGCCAGCAGCTTAAGCCACTCCGGGACCAGCTACAATGAGCAGTTCTTC

j_gene: TRBJ2-1
abundance: -
len: 11
d_gene: -
v_gene: TRBV20-1
CDR3aa: CSASGYNEQFF
CDR3nt: TGCAGTGCTAGCGGGTACAATGAGCAGTTCTTC

j_gene: TRBJ1-4
abundance: -
len: 13
d_gene: -
v_gene: TRBV6-5
CDR3aa: CASSRGYNEKLFF
CDR3nt: TGTGCCAGTTCAAGGGGATACAATGAAAAACTGTTTTTT

j_gene: TRBJ1-1
abundance: -
len: 17
d_gene: TRBD1
v_gene: TRBV6-2/TRBV6-3
CDR3aa: CASSPFQGGPRNTEAFF
CDR3nt: TGTGCCAGCAGCCCCTTCCAGGGGGGGCCAAGGAACACTGAAGCTTTCTTT

j_gene: TRBJ2-2
abundance: -
len: 13
d_gene: -
v_gene: TRBV5-4
CDR3aa: CASSRETPGELFF
CDR3nt: TGTGCCAGCAGTCGCGAGACCCCCGGGGAGCTGTTTTTT

j_gene: TRBJ2-5
abundance: once
len: 14
d_gene: TRBD1
v_gene: TRBV25-1
CDR3aa: CASSGRQGQETQYF
CDR3nt: TGTGCCAGCAGTGGAAGACAGGGGCAAGAGACCCAGTACTTC

j_gene: TRBJ2-1
abundance: -
len: 15
d_gene: TRBD1
v_gene: TRBV7-2
CDR3aa: CASSAQGQGYNEQFF
CDR3nt: TGTGCCAGCAGCGCCCAAGGACAGGGCTACAATGAGCAGTTCTTC

j_gene: TRBJ2-1
abundance: -
len: 15
d_gene: TRBD2
v_gene: TRBV19
CDR3aa: CASSRTSGSYNEQFF
CDR3nt: TGTGCCAGTAGCCGGACTAGCGGGTCGTACAATGAGCAGTTCTTC